This T cell receptor (beta chain) stems from a study of Ad26.COV2.S vaccination and SARS-CoV-2 variants (dated by TCRdb to the early 2020s). As for the study more broadly: Vaccine-arm donors came from COV1001, a multicentre, randomized, double-blind, placebo-controlled phase I-IIa trial of Ad26.COV2.S in healthy adults. TCRbeta repertoire sequencing served as the tool for gauging how specific and how broad the SARS-CoV-2-reactive T cell receptors were following Ad26.COV2.S vaccination. Investigators remained blinded to trial group allocation during experiments and outcome assessment. Participants in the trial were split at random into five groups of five each, receiving low-dose or high-dose Ad26.COV2.S once or twice, or else placebo on both occasions. A total of roughly 30 samples were included in the TCR-sequenced set, comprising roughly 20 Ad26.COV2.S vaccine recipients, 5 placebo recipients and 8 SARS-CoV-2 convalescent individuals. Ad26.COV2.S was given intramuscularly at 5x10^10 or 1x10^11 viral particles, as a single shot or as two shots 56 days apart. Results the study describes overall, beyond this receptor: The study lacked the statistical power to compare responses across vaccine doses or regimens. Vaccine and placebo recipients had comparable non-spike TCR breadth, which fits with the vaccine containing only spike. Substantial breadth of spike-specific CD8+ and CD4+ T cell responses was reported after vaccination. The authors noted that the TCR breadth and depth analyses may have underestimated total T cell responses. Higher spike-specific TCR breadth was observed in Ad26.COV2.S recipients than in placebo recipients (P = 0.0014).

In the case of this clone: Its antigen remains unidentified. Nothing much larger sits one base from this clone, and base qualities are not available.

The treatment or condition label of this sample denotes: 15 to 20 received Ad26.COV2.S at low or high dose, single or two shots; five or six received placebo; per-sample allocation not given. Repertoires of vaccine and placebo recipients were sequenced from samples taken on day 63 after the first injection. In Cohort 1b, about two dozen adults aged 18-55 years were enrolled at a single site in Boston, USA, between 29 July and 7 August 2020. Ad26.COV2.S was a replication-incompetent adenovirus type 26 vector that expressed a prefusion-stabilized SARS-CoV-2 spike protein derived from the original Wuhan strain. The immunoSEQ Assay was the method used to sequence TCRbeta CDR3 regions. After extraction, genomic DNA underwent amplification by bias-controlled multiplex PCR, followed by high-throughput sequencing. On the authors' methods: To quantify the absolute abundance of each unique TCRbeta CDR3 region, sequences were collapsed and filtered. T cell fraction was estimated by normalizing TCRbeta template counts to usable DNA, with usable DNA measured through amplification of reference genes found in all nucleated cells. Repertoire TCRs were annotated as SARS-CoV-2-specific when V gene, CDR3 amino acid sequence and J gene were exactly matched to a known reactive TCR set. The reference SARS-CoV-2 TCR set was obtained from MIRA and was filtered for enrichment in COVID-19-positive ImmuneCODE repertoires, whereby public or cross-reactive TCRs were removed. Using the MIRA antigens, annotated TCRs were further analysed by specific ORF or by position within an ORF. Depth was the summed frequency of annotated unique rearrangements, while breadth was defined as annotated unique rearrangements over total unique productive rearrangements. Group comparisons of TCR breadth used two-sided Wilcoxon rank-sum tests. TCRdb carries this immuneACCESS record with in-frame sequences only. Its versions omit some clonotypes, under half of them owing to an unresolved V gene in the studies checked, with the rest unexplained. The DNA was the basis for D and trimming; V, J and clone size are from that table. The sample has 440,000 or so clones on record, 90% of them singletons. Of the sample, around 4.5% falls within the top ten clones.

The sequenced sample was peripheral blood, obtained in a trial of Ad26.COV2.S vaccine versus placebo. This TCR was sampled from a person between 18 and 60 years old who received the Ad26.COV2.S COVID-19 vaccine or a placebo.

The DNA is as follows: TGTGCCAGCAGTTACTCGATTGACACCGGGGAGCTGTTTTTT. Translated, it reads CASSYSIDTGELFF. This chain is built from TRBV6-2 or TRBV6-3 and TRBJ2-2, with the D gene not clear enough to name. The germline V gene sets CDR1 to MNHEY and CDR2 to SVGEGT. V was cut back by 0 bases and J by 3 bases, leaving a gap of 5 bases between them. The CDR3 runs 14 amino acids, cysteine and phenylalanine included. Only the CDR3 region is kept as DNA, spanning 42 bases read in frame from base 1.